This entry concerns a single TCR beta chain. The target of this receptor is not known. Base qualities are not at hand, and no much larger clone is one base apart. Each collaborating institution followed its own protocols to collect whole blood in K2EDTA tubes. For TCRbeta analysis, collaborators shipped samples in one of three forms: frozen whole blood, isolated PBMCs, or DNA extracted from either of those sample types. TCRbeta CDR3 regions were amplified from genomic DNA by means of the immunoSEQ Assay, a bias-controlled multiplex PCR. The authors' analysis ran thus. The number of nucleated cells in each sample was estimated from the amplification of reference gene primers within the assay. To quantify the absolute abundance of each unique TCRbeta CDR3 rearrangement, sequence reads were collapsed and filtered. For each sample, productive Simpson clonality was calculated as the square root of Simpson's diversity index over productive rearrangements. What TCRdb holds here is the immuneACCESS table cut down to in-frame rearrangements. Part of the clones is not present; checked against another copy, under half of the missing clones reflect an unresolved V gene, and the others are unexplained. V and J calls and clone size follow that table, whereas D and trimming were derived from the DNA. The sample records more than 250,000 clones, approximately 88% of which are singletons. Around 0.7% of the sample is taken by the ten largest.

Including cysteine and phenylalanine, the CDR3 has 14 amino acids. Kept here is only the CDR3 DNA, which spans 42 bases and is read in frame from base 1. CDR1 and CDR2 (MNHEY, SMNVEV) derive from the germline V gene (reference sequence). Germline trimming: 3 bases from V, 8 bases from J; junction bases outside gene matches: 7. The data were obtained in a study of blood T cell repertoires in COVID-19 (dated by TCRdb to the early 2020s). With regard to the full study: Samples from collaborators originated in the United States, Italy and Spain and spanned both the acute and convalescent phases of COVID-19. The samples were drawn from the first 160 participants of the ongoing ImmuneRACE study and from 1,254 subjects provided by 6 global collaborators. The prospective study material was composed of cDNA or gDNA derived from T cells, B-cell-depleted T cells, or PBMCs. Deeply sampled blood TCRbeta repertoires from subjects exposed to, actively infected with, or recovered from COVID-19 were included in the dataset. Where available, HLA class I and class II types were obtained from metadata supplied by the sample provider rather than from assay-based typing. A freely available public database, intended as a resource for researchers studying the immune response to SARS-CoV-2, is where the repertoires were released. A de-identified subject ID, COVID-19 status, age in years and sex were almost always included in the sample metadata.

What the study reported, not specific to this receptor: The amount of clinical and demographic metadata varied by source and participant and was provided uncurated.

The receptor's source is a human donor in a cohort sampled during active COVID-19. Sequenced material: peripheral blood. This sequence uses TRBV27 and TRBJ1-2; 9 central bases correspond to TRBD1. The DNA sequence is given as TGTGCCAGCAGTTTTCCGGGACAGGGCTTCGGCTACACCTTC. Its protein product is CASSFPGQGFGYTF.